This T cell receptor beta chain was observed in a study of blood T cell repertoires in COVID-19. Germline assignment: CDR1 LNHDA and CDR2 SQIVND (reference sequence). J gave up 0 bases and V 3 bases, and 5 bases lay outside the gene matches. The CDR3 totals 15 residues. Only in-frame clones appear in the TCRdb table, and some are missing; sequencing was by immunoSEQ multiplex PCR. The table lists 100,000 or so clones, nearly 90% of them singletons. The receptor was derived from a woman aged 55-70 years with acute or convalescent COVID-19. V usage is TRBV19 and J usage is TRBJ2-7, with 7 bases identical to TRBD1. Sequencing was done on a sample of peripheral blood. Written as DNA, the CDR3 is TGTGCCAGTAGTATGGTGGGGACAGACTCCTACGAGCAGTACTTC. Translation: CASSMVGTDSYEQYF.